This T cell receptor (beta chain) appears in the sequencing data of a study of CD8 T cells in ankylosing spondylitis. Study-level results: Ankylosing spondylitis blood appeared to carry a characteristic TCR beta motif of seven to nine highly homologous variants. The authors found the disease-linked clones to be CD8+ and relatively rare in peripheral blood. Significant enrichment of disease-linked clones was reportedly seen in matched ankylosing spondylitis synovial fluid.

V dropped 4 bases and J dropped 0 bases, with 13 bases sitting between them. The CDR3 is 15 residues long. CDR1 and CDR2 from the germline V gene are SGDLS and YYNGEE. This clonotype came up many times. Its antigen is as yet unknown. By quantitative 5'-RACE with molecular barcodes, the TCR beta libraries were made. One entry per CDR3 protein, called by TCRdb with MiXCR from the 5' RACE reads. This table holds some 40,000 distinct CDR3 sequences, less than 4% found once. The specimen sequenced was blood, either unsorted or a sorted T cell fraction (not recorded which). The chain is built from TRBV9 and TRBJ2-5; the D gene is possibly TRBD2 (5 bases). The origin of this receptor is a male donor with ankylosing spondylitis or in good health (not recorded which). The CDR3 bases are TGTGCCAGCAGCCCCCACAGCGGATACCAAGAGACCCAGTACTTC. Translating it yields CASSPHSGYQETQYF.